This T cell receptor beta chain was sequenced during a study of T cell changes during pregnancy in multiple sclerosis. This clone was found a few times. CDR3 length equals 15 residues. The ends were cut back, 0 bases at V and 4 bases at J, with 10 bases in the middle. CDR1 MRHNA and CDR2 SNTAGT come from the germline V gene. Sequencing used immunoSEQ multiplex PCR; TCRdb keeps in-frame clones, though not all of them. The sample lists 40,000 or so clones, 90% to 95% occurring once. The sequence was obtained from a female donor with multiple sclerosis, enrolled in a pregnancy study. This chain uses TRBV6-4 with TRBJ2-1, with D tentatively TRBD2 (6 bases). Material: CD4+ T cells from peripheral blood mononuclear cells, obtained in the third trimester of pregnancy. The CDR3 is CASSDSGGAYNEQFF. The CDR3 DNA reads as TGTGCCAGCAGTGACTCGGGGGGAGCGTACAATGAGCAGTTCTTC.